The entry that follows covers one T cell receptor beta chain sequence. The sample is drawn from a study of tumor-infiltrating lymphocytes in primary liver carcinoma. A constant-region primer primed TCR beta cDNA synthesis from roughly 500 ng of total RNA. Amplification in three nested multiplex PCR rounds with slightly modified ARM-PCR gave rise to TCR beta libraries. TRBV1-TRBV30 forward primers paired with a C-beta reverse primer were used in the first two PCR rounds, which ran around 10 cycles each. Using its own MiXCR run on the multiplex PCR reads, TCRdb lists one record per CDR3 protein. The sample lists 20,000 to 30,000 distinct CDR3 sequences, 70% to 80% occurring once. The CDR3 is 14 amino acids. The V segment lost 8 bases and the J segment 4 bases; nucleotides outside the gene matches: 11. The germline V gene encodes CDR1 DFQATT and CDR2 SNEGSKA (reference sequence). The roughly 18-34 mg bulk tissue piece was not sorted before simultaneous RNA and DNA extraction. Tumor regions sampled: superior, inferior, left, right poles, and centre.

The sequence was collected from a woman aged 25 to 39 with primary liver carcinoma and hepatitis B virus infection. The V call is TRBV20-1, the J call TRBJ2-7; 10 bases fit TRBD2. Sequencing used liver tumor tissue from sampling region 5. The subset: tumor region T5, tumor centre. The CDR3 bases are TGCAGTACACCCTGGACTAGCGGAAGATACGAGCAGTACTTC. It encodes CSTPWTSGRYEQYF.